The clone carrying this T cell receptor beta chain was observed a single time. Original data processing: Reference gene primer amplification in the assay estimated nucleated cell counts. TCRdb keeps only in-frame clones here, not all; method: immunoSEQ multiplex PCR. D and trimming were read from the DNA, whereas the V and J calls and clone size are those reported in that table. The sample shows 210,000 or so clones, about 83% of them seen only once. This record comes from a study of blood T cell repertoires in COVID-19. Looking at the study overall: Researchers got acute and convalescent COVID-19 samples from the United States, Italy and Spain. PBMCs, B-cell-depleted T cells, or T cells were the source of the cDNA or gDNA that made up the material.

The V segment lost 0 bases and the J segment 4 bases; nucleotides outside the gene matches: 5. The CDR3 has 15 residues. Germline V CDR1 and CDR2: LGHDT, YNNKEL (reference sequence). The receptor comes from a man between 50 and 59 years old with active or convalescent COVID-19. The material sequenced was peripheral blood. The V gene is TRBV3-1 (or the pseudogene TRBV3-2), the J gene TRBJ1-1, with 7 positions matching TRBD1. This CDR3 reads CASSQEDRAATEAFF. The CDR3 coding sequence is TGTGCCAGCAGCCAAGAAGACAGGGCGGCCACTGAAGCTTTCTTT.